This TCR beta chain emerged from a study of shared clonotypes between healthy human individuals. PBMC DNA, left unsorted, was sequenced on ten immunoSEQ deep assay plates. Generated by immunoSEQ multiplex PCR, the TCRdb table keeps only in-frame clones and is missing some. The sample has approximately 460,000 clones, roughly three quarters seen once. Trimming removed 2 bases from V and 2 bases from J; junction bases left unmatched: 5. Per germline, CDR1 SGHDN and CDR2 FVKESK. The CDR3 contains 16 residues. The origin of this receptor is a woman aged 40 to 49 in good health. Some clones in this sample may be carry-over from other donors' samples. The specimen sequenced was PBMCs. The rearrangement links TRBV14 to TRBJ2-2, with 7 nucleotides matching TRBD2. The CDR3 nucleotides read TGTGCCAGCAGCCAATCTAGCGGTCATAACACCGGGGAGCTGTTTTTT. Amino acids: CASSQSSGHNTGELFF.